This TCR beta chain originates from a study of control samples from healthy donors and cancer patients. CDR1 SNHLY and CDR2 FYNNEI come from the germline V gene. V dropped 5 bases and J dropped 8 bases, with 13 bases sitting between them. The length of the CDR3 is 13 residues. Clones were sequenced by immunoSEQ multiplex PCR, and TCRdb holds only the in-frame ones, with some missing. The table has 100,000 or so clones, roughly 83% seen once. The source of this sequence is a woman aged 25 to 39 in good health. The chain carries TRBV2 and TRBJ1-3; TRBD1 might be the D (5 bases). Sequences were obtained from blood. CDR3: CASSPTRGDTIYF. CDR3 in DNA: TGTGCCAGCAGTCCGACGAGAGGGGACACCATATATTTT.